This T cell receptor beta chain originates from a study of blood T cell repertoires in COVID-19 (dated by TCRdb to the early 2020s). Regarding the complete study: The collaborator samples originated in the United States, Italy and Spain and spanned the acute and convalescent phases of COVID-19. The sample metadata nearly always contained a de-identified subject ID, COVID-19 status, age in years and sex. The prospective study material was composed of cDNA or gDNA derived from T cells, B-cell-depleted T cells, or PBMCs. Samples were obtained from the ongoing ImmuneRACE study (first 160 participants) and from some 1,200 subjects provided by 6 global collaborators. The repertoires were released in a freely available public database intended as a resource for research on the immune response to SARS-CoV-2. Subjects who had been exposed to COVID-19, were actively infected with it, or had recovered from it provided the deeply sampled blood TCRbeta repertoires that made up the dataset. Where HLA class I and class II types were available, the types were taken from metadata supplied by the sample provider, not from assay-based typing.

Including cysteine and phenylalanine, the CDR3 has 15 amino acids. Kept here is only the CDR3 DNA, which spans 45 bases and is read in frame from base 1. CDR1 and CDR2 were assigned from the germline V gene as LGHNA and YSLEER. V is shortened by 3 bases, J by 0 bases, and the region joining them spans 6 bases. This clone turned up a few times. The specificity of this receptor is unknown. No much larger clone is present one base from it, and per-base qualities are unavailable. Broader findings and caveats from the paper: How much clinical and demographic metadata was included differed by source and by participant, and the metadata was provided uncurated.

The collaborating institutions used their own protocols to collect whole blood in K2EDTA tubes. For TCRbeta analysis, collaborators shipped samples in one of three forms: frozen whole blood, isolated PBMCs, or DNA extracted from either of those sample types. TCRbeta CDR3 regions were amplified from genomic DNA by means of the immunoSEQ Assay, a bias-controlled multiplex PCR. The paper's processing steps were these. Within the assay, amplification of reference gene primers was used to estimate how many nucleated cells each sample contained. To quantify the absolute abundance of each unique TCRbeta CDR3 rearrangement, sequence reads were collapsed and filtered. For each sample, productive Simpson clonality was calculated as the square root of Simpson's diversity index across productive rearrangements. TCRdb's version of the immuneACCESS table is confined to in-frame rearrangements and falls short of the full clone set. An unresolved V gene accounts for under half of the shortfall where checked; the remainder is of unknown origin. The DNA was the basis for D and trimming; V, J and clone size are from that table. This sample holds 65,000 to 90,000 clones; 65% to 85% were observed only once. Together, the top ten hold roughly 5% of the sample.

The receptor chain draws on TRBV4-3 and TRBJ2-6, with an unclear D gene assignment. Material: peripheral blood. The clonotype comes from an elderly woman with active or convalescent COVID-19. The nucleotides are TGCGCCAGCAGCCAGGCTAGCTCTGGGGCCAACGTCCTGACTTTC. Protein translation: CASSQASSGANVLTF.